This TCR beta chain came from a study of T cell repertoires in cytomegalovirus infection. Looking at the study overall: The public TCR beta signatures pointed to both CMV infection and matching HLA type. Study-wide results and limits: There were carriers of CMV plus the relevant HLA, and cumulative public TCR beta family frequency identified them. Predominance within the ex vivo response was attributable to HLA-C-restricted CMV-specific TCR beta clonotypes.

The table lists this clonotype with a few counts. Its antigen is unidentified. Each CDR3 protein is one row after TCRdb ran MiXCR on the reads. The data hold just under 550,000 distinct CDR3 sequences, with approximately 26% observed a single time. This CDR3 has 14 amino acids. Germline V CDR1 and CDR2: SGHTA, FQGNSA. V shed 0 bases and J 10 bases; nucleotides not matched to a gene: 6. Sequenced: PBMCs. The chain joins TRBV7-2 to TRBJ2-1, with TRBD1 matching over 7 bases. This TCR was recovered from a human donor in good health (CMV status not recorded). Some clones in this sample may be carry-over from other donors' samples. Here the CDR3 DNA reads TGTGCCAGCAGCTTAGCCGGTACAGGGGCCGAGCAGTTCTTC. It codes for CASSLAGTGAEQFF.